The entry below gives a single TCR beta chain sequence along with its context. It lacks a known antigen. Per-nucleotide qualities are absent, and no much larger clonotype sits a single base away. Using the deep immunoSEQ assay, multiplex PCR amplified TCR CDR3 regions from genomic DNA. Extracted genomic DNA from each cell subset was distributed evenly across all wells of several immunoSEQ 96-well plates, and each plate was treated as a replicate. Each replicate PCR for sorted subsets received around 200 ng genomic DNA, equal to roughly 30,000 T cell genomes. Purified libraries were quantified with a Qubit 3.0 fluorometer, sized on a Bioanalyzer 2100, and re-quantified with the KAPA Library Quantification kit. Each immunoSEQ 96-well plate was sequenced on its own single-read 150-cycle Illumina NextSeq 550 flow cell. The authors processed their data as follows. Because the immunoSEQ output held only junctional sequences and lacked quality scores, the filtering could not match the filtering applied to full-length reads. Sequences were annotated with PyIR, a Python wrapper for IgBLAST v1.9, using IMGT germline references to assign V/J genes and CDR3. Reads with weak V/J assignments (E-value above 1e-6), missing CDR3, stop codons, out-of-frame junctions, or ambiguous translated residues were removed. V3J clonotypes were defined as sequences sharing the same inferred V gene, J gene, and CDR3 amino acid sequence. Percentage overlap between repertoires was calculated by dividing the number of shared unique clonotypes by the size of the smaller repertoire. Richness of each repertoire was evaluated using RTK rarefaction, the Chao1 estimator, and Recon v2.1 estimates of unobserved clonotypes. For all TCRbeta clonotypes obtained by the gDNA method from a handful of donors, generation probabilities were computed with OLGA. Sourced from immuneACCESS, this table was stored by TCRdb with only in-frame sequences that have V and J called. A share of the clones is absent; for the studies checked, an unresolved V gene accounts for under half, and the remainder has no known explanation. The V and J calls and clone size come from that table; D and trimming were worked out from the DNA. For this sample the table gives around 95,000 clones, of which under 70% were detected only once. Of the sample, less than 55% falls within the top ten clones.

This entry is derived from a study of shared clonotypes between healthy human individuals (dated by TCRdb to 2020 to 2021). Notes on the research overall: The cohort included three men and a couple of women between 18 and 49 years of age. Per donor, leukapheresis produced somewhere between about 0.8 and 9 billion PBMCs. Per donor, three plates each were used for CD4 naive and CD4 memory, two for CD8 naive, and one for CD8 memory. To increase sequencing depth and limit assay-specific biases, TCR repertoire library preparation and sequencing were carried out by different laboratories using diverse techniques. The study deeply sequenced blood TCR repertoires of about five healthy adults to estimate repertoire size and the extent of clonotype sharing between individuals.

Taken from cysteine to phenylalanine, the CDR3 has 14 residues. Just CDR3 DNA is preserved here, 42 bases in frame from base 1. The germline V gene yields SNHLY for CDR1 and FYNNEI for CDR2. The germline V end is reduced by 9 bases and the J end by 2 bases; junction bases left unmatched: 8. The donors were healthy, HIV-negative adults with no recently reported acute infections or vaccinations. Every donor was a Caucasian adult residing in Nashville, Tennessee, USA. CD8 memory samples were composed of magnetically selected CD45RO+ cells combined with CCR7-negative CD45RA+ effector memory (TemRA) cells. Blood was collected by leukapheresis, and PBMCs were isolated by Ficoll-Histopaque density gradient centrifugation and then cryopreserved in liquid nitrogen vapor phase. Analytical flow cytometry was used to check the purity and quantity of every magnetically sorted T cell population. Each sorted fraction had its genomic DNA isolated and then quantified by UV absorbance on a Nanodrop 2000c.

Summary of the overall study and its limitations: Higher generation probabilities were observed for clonotypes shared by all four sorted-subset donors than for non-shared clonotypes. Sampling was restricted to blood, and TCR repertoires in tissues likely differ from the TCR repertoires found in blood. Naive subsets generally had larger estimated clonotype richness than memory subsets did. Based on pairwise subsampling, the degree of clonotype sharing among donors was expected to be affected by sequencing depth. Because the study included a small number of donors, the genetic and exposure-history diversity represented was limited. Rarefaction of sorted-subset datasets indicated incomplete sequencing despite the large sequencing depth. Sharing across a handful of donors was observed for roughly 5% of naive CD4, 3.5% of naive CD8, 2.3% of memory CD4, and about 0.4% of memory CD8 clonotypes.

The receptor was derived from a man aged 25-45 years in good health. Sequences were obtained from memory CD8+ T cells sorted from blood. What this sample's cell subset or site label stands for: CD45RO+ cells pooled with CCR7-negative TemRA cells. Recombination linked TRBV2 to TRBJ1-1; TRBD1 aligns with 8 central bases. The nucleotide sequence is given as TGTGCCAGGGGATCAGGGGGCAGAAACACTGAAGCTTTCTTT. This gives the protein CARGSGGRNTEAFF.